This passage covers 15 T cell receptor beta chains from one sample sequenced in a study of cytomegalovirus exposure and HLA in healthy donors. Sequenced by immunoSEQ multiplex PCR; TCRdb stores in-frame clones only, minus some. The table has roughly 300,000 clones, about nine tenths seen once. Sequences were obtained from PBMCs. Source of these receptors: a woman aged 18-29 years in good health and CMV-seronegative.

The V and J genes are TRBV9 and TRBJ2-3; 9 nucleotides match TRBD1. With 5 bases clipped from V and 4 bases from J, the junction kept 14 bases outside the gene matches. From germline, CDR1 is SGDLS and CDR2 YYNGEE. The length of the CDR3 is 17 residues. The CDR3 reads CASRRGQGIEGADTQYF. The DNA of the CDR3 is TGTGCCAGCAGACGAGGACAGGGGATAGAAGGCGCAGATACGCAGTATTTT. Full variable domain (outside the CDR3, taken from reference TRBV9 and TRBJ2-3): DSGVTQTPKHLITATGQRVTLRCSPRSGDLSVYWYQQSLDQGLQFLIQYYNGEERAKGNILERFSAQQFPDLHSELNLSSLELGDSALYFCASRRGQGIEGADTQYFGPGTRLTVL.

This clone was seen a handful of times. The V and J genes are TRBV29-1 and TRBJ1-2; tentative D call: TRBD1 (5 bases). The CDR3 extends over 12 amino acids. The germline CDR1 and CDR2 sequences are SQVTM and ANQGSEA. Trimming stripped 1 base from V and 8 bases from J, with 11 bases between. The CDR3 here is CSVEGGGGGYTF. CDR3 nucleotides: TGCAGCGTTGAAGGGGGCGGGGGAGGCTACACCTTC.

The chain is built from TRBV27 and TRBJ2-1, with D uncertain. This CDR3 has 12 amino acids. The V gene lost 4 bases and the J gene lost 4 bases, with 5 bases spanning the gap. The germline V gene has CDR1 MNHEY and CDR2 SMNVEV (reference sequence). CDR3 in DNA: TGTGCCAGCAGTTCCCAATACAATGAGCAGTTCTTC. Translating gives CASSSQYNEQFF.

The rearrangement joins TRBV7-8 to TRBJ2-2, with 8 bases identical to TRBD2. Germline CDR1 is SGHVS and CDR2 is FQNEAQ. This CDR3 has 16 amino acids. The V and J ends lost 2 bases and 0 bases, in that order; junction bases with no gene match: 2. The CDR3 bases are TGTGCCAGCAGCTTACAGGGACTAGCGAACACCGGGGAGCTGTTTTTT. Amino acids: CASSLQGLANTGELFF.

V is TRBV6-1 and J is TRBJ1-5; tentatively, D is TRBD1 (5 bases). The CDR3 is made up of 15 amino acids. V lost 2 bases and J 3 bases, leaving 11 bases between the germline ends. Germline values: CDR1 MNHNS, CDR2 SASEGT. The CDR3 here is CASSESWGDNQPQHF. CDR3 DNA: TGTGCCAGCAGTGAAAGCTGGGGGGACAATCAGCCCCAGCATTTT.

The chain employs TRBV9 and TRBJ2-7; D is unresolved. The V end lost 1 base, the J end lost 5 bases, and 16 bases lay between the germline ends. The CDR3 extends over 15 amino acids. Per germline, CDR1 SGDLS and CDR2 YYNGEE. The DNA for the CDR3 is TGTGCCAGCAGCGTACGGTCCGTTTCTTCGGACGAGCAGTACTTC. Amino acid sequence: CASSVRSVSSDEQYF.

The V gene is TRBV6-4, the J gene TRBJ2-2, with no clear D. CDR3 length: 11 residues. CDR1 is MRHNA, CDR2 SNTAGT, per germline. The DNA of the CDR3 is TGTGACGGAGTTGGCACCGGGGAGCTGTTTTTT. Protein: CDGVGTGELFF.

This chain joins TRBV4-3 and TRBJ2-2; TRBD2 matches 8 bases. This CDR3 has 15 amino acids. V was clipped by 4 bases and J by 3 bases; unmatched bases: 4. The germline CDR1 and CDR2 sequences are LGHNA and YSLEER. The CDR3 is CASSLTSAYTGELFF. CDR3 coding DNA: TGCGCCAGCAGCCTGACTAGCGCTTACACCGGGGAGCTGTTTTTT.

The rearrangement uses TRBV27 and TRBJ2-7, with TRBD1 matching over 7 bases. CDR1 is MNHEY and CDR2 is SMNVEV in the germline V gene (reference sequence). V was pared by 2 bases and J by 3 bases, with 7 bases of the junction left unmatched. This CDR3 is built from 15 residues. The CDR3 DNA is TGTGCCAGCAGTTTAGGTTCGAACAGGGGCTACGAGCAGTACTTC. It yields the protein CASSLGSNRGYEQYF.

CDR3 amino acids: CASRETTGGGSEQFF. The CDR3 DNA reads as TGTGCCAGCAGGGAGACGACAGGGGGAGGAAGTGAGCAGTTCTTC. The chain uses TRBV2 and TRBJ2-1; 9 positions agree with TRBD1. The germline gives CDR1 SNHLY, CDR2 FYNNEI. Trimming removed 6 bases from V and 9 bases from J; junction bases left unmatched: 12. The length of the CDR3 is 15 residues.

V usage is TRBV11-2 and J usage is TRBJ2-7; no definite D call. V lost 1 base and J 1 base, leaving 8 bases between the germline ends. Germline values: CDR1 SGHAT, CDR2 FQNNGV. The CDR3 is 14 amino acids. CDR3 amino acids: CASSLGSQSYEQYF. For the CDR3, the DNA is TGTGCCAGCAGCTTAGGGTCGCAGTCCTACGAGCAGTACTTC.

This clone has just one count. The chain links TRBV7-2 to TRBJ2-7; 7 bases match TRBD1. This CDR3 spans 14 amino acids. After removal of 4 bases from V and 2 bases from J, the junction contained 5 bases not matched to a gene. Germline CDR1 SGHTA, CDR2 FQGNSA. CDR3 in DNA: TGTGCCAGCAGCTCCGGGACAGTGACCTACGAGCAGTACTTC. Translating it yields CASSSGTVTYEQYF.

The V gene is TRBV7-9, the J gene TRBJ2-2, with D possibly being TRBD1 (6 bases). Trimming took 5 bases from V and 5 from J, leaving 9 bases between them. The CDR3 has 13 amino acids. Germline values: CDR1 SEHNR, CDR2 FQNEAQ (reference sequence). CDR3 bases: TGTGCCAGCAGCCCCACAGGGACCGGGGAGCTGTTTTTT. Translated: CASSPTGTGELFF.

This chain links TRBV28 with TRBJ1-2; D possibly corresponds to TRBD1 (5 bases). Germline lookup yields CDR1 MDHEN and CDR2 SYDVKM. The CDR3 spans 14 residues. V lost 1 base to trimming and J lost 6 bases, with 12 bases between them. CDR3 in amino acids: CASSLSGSGDGYTF. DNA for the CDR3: TGTGCCAGCAGTTTATCAGGGTCGGGCGATGGCTACACCTTC.

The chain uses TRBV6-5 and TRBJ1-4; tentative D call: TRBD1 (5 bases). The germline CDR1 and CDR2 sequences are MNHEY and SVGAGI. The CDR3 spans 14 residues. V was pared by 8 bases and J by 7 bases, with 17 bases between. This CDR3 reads CASSWGGSGEKLFF. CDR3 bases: TGTGCCAGCTCATGGGGGGGGAGTGGTGAAAAACTGTTTTTT.